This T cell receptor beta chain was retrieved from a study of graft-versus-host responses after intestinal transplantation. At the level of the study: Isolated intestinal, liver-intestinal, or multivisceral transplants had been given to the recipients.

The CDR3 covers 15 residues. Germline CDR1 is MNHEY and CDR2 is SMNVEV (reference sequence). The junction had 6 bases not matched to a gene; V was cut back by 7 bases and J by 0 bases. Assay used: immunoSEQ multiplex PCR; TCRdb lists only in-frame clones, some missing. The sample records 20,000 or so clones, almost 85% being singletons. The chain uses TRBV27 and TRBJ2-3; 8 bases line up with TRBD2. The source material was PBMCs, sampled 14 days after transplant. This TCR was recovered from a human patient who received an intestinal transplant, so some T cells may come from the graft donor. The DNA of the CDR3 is TGTGCCAGCACCGCCTTAGCGGGGAGCACAGATACGCAGTATTTT. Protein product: CASTALAGSTDTQYF.